The sequence of this T cell receptor (beta chain) was determined in a study of graft-versus-host responses after intestinal transplantation. Study information: Multivisceral, liver-intestinal, or isolated intestinal grafts were transplanted into recipients. The study, taken as a whole, reports: Present in recipient marrow, GvH clones included some that appeared first in ileum or blood.

The germline V and J ends were trimmed by 2 bases and 3 bases, with 11 bases remaining between them. Germline values: CDR1 SGHVS, CDR2 FNYEAQ. CDR3 length: 15 amino acids. TCRdb's copy holds only in-frame clones and misses some; the assay was immunoSEQ multiplex PCR. The sample lists approximately 81,000 clones, about nine tenths occurring once. Comment on this clone: Its antigen is unidentified. Other DNA sequences in this specimen translate into the identical CDR3.

The rearrangement joins TRBV7-6 to TRBJ1-5; D is uncertain. The TCR comes from a human donor who was the organ donor for an intestinal transplant. The source was unstimulated CD8+ T cells sorted from spleen or lymph node cells, collected before transplant. The CDR3 DNA reads TGTGCCAGCAGCTTAATTGCTGGTCCCAATCAGCCCCAGCATTTT. Protein: CASSLIAGPNQPQHF.